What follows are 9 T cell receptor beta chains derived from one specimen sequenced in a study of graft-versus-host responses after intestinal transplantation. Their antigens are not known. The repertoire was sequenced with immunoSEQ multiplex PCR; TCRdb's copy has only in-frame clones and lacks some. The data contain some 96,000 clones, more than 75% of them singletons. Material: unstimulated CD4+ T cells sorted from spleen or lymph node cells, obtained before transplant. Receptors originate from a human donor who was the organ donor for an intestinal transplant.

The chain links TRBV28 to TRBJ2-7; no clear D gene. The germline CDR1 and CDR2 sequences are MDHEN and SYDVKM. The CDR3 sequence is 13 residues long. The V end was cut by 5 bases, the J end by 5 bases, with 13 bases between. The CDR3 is CASSTYLRDEQYF. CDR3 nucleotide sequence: TGTGCCAGCAGTACCTACCTCCGCGACGAGCAGTACTTC.

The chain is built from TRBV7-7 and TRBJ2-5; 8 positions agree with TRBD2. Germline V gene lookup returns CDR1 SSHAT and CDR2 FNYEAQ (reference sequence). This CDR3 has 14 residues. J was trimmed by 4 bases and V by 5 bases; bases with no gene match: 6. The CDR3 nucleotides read TGTGCCAGCAGCCCCAACGGGGGGGGAGAGACCCAGTACTTC. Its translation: CASSPNGGGETQYF.

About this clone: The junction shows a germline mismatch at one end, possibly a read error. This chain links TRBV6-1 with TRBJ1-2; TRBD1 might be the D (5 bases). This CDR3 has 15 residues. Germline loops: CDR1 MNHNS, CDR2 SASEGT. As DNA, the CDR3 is TGTGCCAGCAGTCAAGCGAGGGGCTCACAGTATGGCTACACCTTC. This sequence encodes CASSQARGSQYGYTF.

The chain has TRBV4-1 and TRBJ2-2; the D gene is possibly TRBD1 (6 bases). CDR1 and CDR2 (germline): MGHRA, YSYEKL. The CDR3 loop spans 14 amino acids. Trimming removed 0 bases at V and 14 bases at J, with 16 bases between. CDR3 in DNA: TGCGCCAGCAGCCAAGAATATGGGACATCCTTCCTGTTTTTT. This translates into CASSQEYGTSFLFF.

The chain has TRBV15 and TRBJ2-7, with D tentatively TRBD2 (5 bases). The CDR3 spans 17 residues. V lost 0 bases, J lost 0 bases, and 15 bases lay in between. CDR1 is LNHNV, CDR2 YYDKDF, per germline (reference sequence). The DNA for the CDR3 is TGTGCCACCAGCAGAGAGATAGCGACTCAGATCTCCTACGAGCAGTACTTC. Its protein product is CATSREIATQISYEQYF.

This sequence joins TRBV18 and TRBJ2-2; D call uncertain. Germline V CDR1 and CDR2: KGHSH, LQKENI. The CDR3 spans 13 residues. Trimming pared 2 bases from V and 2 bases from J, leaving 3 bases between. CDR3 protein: CASSPSNTGELFF. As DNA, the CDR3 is TGTGCCAGCTCACCATCCAACACCGGGGAGCTGTTTTTT.

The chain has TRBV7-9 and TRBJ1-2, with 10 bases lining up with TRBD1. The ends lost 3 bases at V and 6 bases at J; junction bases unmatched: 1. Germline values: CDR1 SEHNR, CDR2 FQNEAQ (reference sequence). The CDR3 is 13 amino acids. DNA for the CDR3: TGTGCCAGCAGCTTGGGGACAGGGGATGGCTACACCTTC. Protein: CASSLGTGDGYTF.

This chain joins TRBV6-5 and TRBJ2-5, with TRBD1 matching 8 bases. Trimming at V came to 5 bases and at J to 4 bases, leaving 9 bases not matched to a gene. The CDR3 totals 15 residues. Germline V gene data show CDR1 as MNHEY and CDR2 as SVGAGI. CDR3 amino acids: CASSARPRGRETQYF. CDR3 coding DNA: TGTGCCAGCAGTGCAAGACCCAGGGGGCGAGAGACCCAGTACTTC.

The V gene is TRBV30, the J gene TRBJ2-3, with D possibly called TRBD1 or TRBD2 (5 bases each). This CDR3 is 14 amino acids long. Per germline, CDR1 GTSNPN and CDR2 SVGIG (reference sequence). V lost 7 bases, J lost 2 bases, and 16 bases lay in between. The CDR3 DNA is TGTGCCTCCGCCCGACAGACTAACACAGATACGCAGTATTTT. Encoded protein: CASARQTNTDTQYF.